The TCR beta chain under discussion was sequenced for a study of graft-versus-host responses after intestinal transplantation. Study information: In this cohort, recipients had multivisceral, liver-intestinal, or isolated intestinal transplants. All recipients got anti-thymocyte globulin induction, then tacrolimus and steroids for around three years. Overall study findings and caveats: Elevated graft-versus-host to host-versus-graft clonal ratios in allografts were recorded for patients with graft-donor T cell macrochimerism. Early post-transplant HvG declines tracked with peak circulating GvH clone levels.

Concerning this clone itself: As yet, its antigen is unknown. The identical CDR3 is also encoded by other nucleotide sequences in the sample.

Only in-frame clones appear in the TCRdb table, and some are missing; sequencing was by immunoSEQ multiplex PCR. The sample has about 86,000 clones; about 87% are singletons. Sequenced material: unstimulated CD4+ T cells sorted from spleen or lymph node cells, taken before transplant. This TCR came from a human donor who was the organ donor for an intestinal transplant.

The DNA for the CDR3 is TGCGCCAGCAGCCCACAGGGCTACGAGCAGTACTTC. It encodes CASSPQGYEQYF. This sequence joins TRBV5-1 and TRBJ2-7, with D perhaps TRBD1 (6 bases). Trimming took off 4 bases at V and 3 bases at J, with 8 bases between the two ends. CDR1 is SGHRS, CDR2 YFSETQ, per germline. The CDR3 is 12 amino acids.